The 10 T cell receptor beta chains presented below share a single source sample, sequenced in a study of beta chain features in type 1 diabetes. Investigators reverse transcribed all isolated RNA, so they sequenced expressed TCRB transcripts. Only in-frame clones appear in the TCRdb table, and some are missing; sequencing was by immunoSEQ multiplex PCR. The sample shows about 150,000 clones, just over 9% of them seen only once. The sequenced material came from central memory CD4+ T cells from blood. These receptors were taken from a woman aged 18-35 years in good health.

The sample holds a few counts of this clone. This chain uses TRBV9 with TRBJ2-2; 10 bases map to TRBD2. CDR1 and CDR2 (germline): SGDLS, YYNGEE. Trimming removed 3 bases from V and 7 bases from J; junction bases left unmatched: 3. This CDR3 region has 14 residues. This CDR3 is CASSETSGYGELFF. CDR3 DNA: TGTGCCAGCAGCGAGACTAGCGGGTACGGGGAGCTGTTTTTT.

V gene TRBV5-1 combines with J gene TRBJ2-1; D perhaps matches TRBD2 (7 bases). Germline V gene sequence: CDR1 SGHRS, CDR2 YFSETQ. The V and J ends lost 0 bases and 2 bases respectively, with 12 bases between them. The CDR3 extends over 16 amino acids. The CDR3: CASSLVGGAPYNEQFF. The CDR3 DNA reads TGCGCCAGCAGCTTGGTTGGGGGGGCCCCCTACAATGAGCAGTTCTTC. The whole variable domain, remainder taken from reference TRBV5-1 and TRBJ2-1, is KAGVTQTPRYLIKTRGQQVTLSCSPISGHRSVSWYQQTPGQGLQFLFEYFSETQRNKGNFPGRFSGRQFSNSRSEMNVSTLELGDSALYLCASSLVGGAPYNEQFFGPGTRLTVL.

This clone appeared a few times. The chain combines TRBV5-4 with TRBJ2-7, with D possibly TRBD1 on 5 matching bases. The ends were cut back, 1 base at V and 0 bases at J, with 11 bases in the middle. CDR1 is SGHNT, CDR2 YYREEE, per germline (reference sequence). CDR3 length equals 15 residues. CDR3 protein: CASSLRTTVSYEQYF. Here the CDR3 DNA reads TGTGCCAGCAGCTTGCGGACAACAGTCTCCTACGAGCAGTACTTC.

This chain connects TRBV5-4 to TRBJ1-4; a weak D match, TRBD1 (5 bases). V dropped 3 bases and J dropped 3 bases, with 9 bases sitting between them. The length of the CDR3 is 14 residues. Looked up from germline, CDR1 is SGHNT and CDR2 is YYREEE (reference sequence). CDR3 protein: CASSSGQPNEKLFF. CDR3 in DNA: TGTGCCAGCAGCTCTGGACAACCTAATGAAAAACTGTTTTTT.

This clone was picked up a small number of times. The chain carries TRBV30 and TRBJ2-3; tentatively, D is TRBD2 (6 bases). V was clipped by 0 bases and J by 1 base, with 11 bases between them. The germline CDR1 and CDR2 sequences are GTSNPN and SVGIG (reference sequence). The CDR3 covers 15 residues. The CDR3 DNA reads as TGTGCCTGGAGTGTACGGGGGTCAGGCACAGATACGCAGTATTTT. It is translated as CAWSVRGSGTDTQYF.

This clone came up a few times. The gene calls are TRBV28 and TRBJ2-7; TRBD1 agrees at 7 bases. The CDR3 is made up of 12 amino acids. With V trimmed by 6 bases and J by 3 bases, 2 bases remained unmatched. From germline, CDR1 is MDHEN and CDR2 SYDVKM. The CDR3 spells CASRRTGYEQYF. In DNA, the CDR3 is TGTGCCAGCAGACGGACAGGCTACGAGCAGTACTTC.

This chain joins TRBV9 and TRBJ1-1, with 8 bases aligning to TRBD1. This CDR3 is built from 14 residues. Per the germline V gene, CDR1 is SGDLS and CDR2 is YYNGEE. V dropped 4 bases and J dropped 5; count of bases not matched to a gene: 7. The CDR3 is CASSTQGAATEAFF. DNA of the CDR3: TGTGCCAGCAGCACTCAGGGGGCGGCGACTGAAGCTTTCTTT. The full variable domain, in which reference TRBV9 and TRBJ1-1 provide the parts outside the CDR3, is DSGVTQTPKHLITATGQRVTLRCSPRSGDLSVYWYQQSLDQGLQFLIQYYNGEERAKGNILERFSAQQFPDLHSELNLSSLELGDSALYFCASSTQGAATEAFFGQGTRLTVV.

This clone was found many times. J is TRBJ1-2 and V is TRBV30, with TRBD1 matching over 8 bases. Germline CDR1 reads GTSNPN; CDR2 reads SVGIG (reference sequence). This CDR3 contains 14 residues. The junction had 11 bases not matched to a gene; V was cut back by 5 bases and J by 6 bases. This CDR3 is CAWQLLRTGHGYTF. Here the CDR3 DNA reads TGTGCCTGGCAACTTCTGAGGACAGGGCATGGCTACACCTTC.

The V and J genes are TRBV4-2 and TRBJ2-7; the match to TRBD2 covers 14 bases. CDR3 size: 16 residues. Trimming at V came to 3 bases and at J to 5 bases, leaving 6 bases not matched to a gene. Looked up from germline, CDR1 is LGHNA and CDR2 is YNFKEQ. The CDR3 protein is CASSQAGTSGSDEQYF. The CDR3 DNA follows: TGTGCCAGCAGCCAGGCCGGGACTAGCGGGAGCGACGAGCAGTACTTC.

CDR3 DNA sequence: TGTGCCAGCAGCTTGACAGGGGGCGATGAGCAGTTCTTC. It specifies CASSLTGGDEQFF. The chain is built from TRBV5-6 and TRBJ2-1; 9 nucleotides align to TRBD1. Trimming removed 1 base from V and 8 bases from J; junction bases left unmatched: 1. This CDR3 contains 13 residues. Looked up from germline, CDR1 is SGHDT and CDR2 is YYEEEE.